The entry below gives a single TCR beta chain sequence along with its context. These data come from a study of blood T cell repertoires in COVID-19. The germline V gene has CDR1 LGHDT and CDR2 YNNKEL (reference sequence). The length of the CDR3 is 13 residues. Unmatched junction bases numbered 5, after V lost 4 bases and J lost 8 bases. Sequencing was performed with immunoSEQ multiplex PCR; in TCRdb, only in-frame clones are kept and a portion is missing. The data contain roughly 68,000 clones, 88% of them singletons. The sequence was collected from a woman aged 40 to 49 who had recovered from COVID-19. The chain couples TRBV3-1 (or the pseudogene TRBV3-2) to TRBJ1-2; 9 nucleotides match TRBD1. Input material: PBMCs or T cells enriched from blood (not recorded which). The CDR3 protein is CASSPDRGRGYTF. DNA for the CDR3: TGTGCCAGCAGCCCTGACAGGGGGAGAGGCTACACCTTC.